The 30 T cell receptor beta chains reported below all come from one sample, sequenced in a study of blood T cell repertoires in COVID-19. The method was immunoSEQ multiplex PCR; TCRdb's version includes in-frame clones alone and lacks a portion of them. Here the sample spans approximately 320,000 clones, 85% being singletons. Sequenced input: peripheral blood. Receptors originate from a human donor in a cohort sampled during active COVID-19.

The rearrangement links TRBV29-1 to TRBJ1-3, with D perhaps matching TRBD1 (6 bases). V lost 4 bases to trimming and J lost 0 bases, with 10 bases between them. Germline loops: CDR1 SQVTM, CDR2 ANQGSEA. The CDR3 spans 14 residues. CDR3 sequence: CSVGTASSGNTIYF. CDR3 in DNA: TGCAGCGTTGGGACAGCGTCCTCTGGAAACACCATATATTTT.

The V gene is TRBV6-5, the J gene TRBJ1-3; D not certain. The CDR3 consists of 14 residues. V dropped 6 bases and J dropped 4 bases, with 13 bases sitting between them. CDR1 MNHEY and CDR2 SVGAGI come from the germline V gene. CDR3 protein: CASSRSTRGNTIYF. The CDR3 nucleotides are TGTGCCAGCAGCCGCTCCACCAGGGGAAACACCATATATTTT.

This clone was detected only a few times. The genes are TRBV2 and TRBJ2-3; 7 bases line up with TRBD2. The CDR3 is made up of 13 amino acids. V trimming: 6 bases; J trimming: 4 bases; junction bases outside the gene matches: 4. Per germline, CDR1 SNHLY and CDR2 FYNNEI. In DNA, the CDR3 is TGTGCCAGCAGGGCGGGGGAGGCAGATACGCAGTATTTT. Its translation: CASRAGEADTQYF.

The chain uses TRBV5-1 and TRBJ2-1; 9 bases line up with TRBD1. Trimming took 4 bases from V and 1 from J; bases not matched to a gene: 6. CDR3 length: 16 amino acids. Germline V gene lookup returns CDR1 SGHRS and CDR2 YFSETQ. The CDR3 bases are TGCGCCAGCAGCGCGGGACAGGGAGCATCCTACAATGAGCAGTTCTTC. Its protein is CASSAGQGASYNEQFF.

Details on this clone: This CDR3 is also generated by other DNA sequences in the sample. CDR3 in amino acids: CASSDRYEQYF. CDR3 coding DNA: TGTGCCAGCAGTGACAGATACGAGCAGTACTTC. This sequence joins TRBV6-1 and TRBJ2-7; D remains unclear. The V gene's germline CDR1 is MNHNS and CDR2 SASEGT. The V gene lost 3 bases and the J gene lost 4 bases, with 4 bases spanning the gap. This CDR3 has 11 amino acids.

The chain employs TRBV30 and TRBJ1-5; the match to TRBD1 covers 7 bases. CDR1 is GTSNPN and CDR2 is SVGIG in the germline V gene (reference sequence). This CDR3 contains 14 residues. The J segment lost 1 base and the V segment lost 4 bases, leaving 4 bases of the junction unmatched. The CDR3 DNA sequence: TGTGCCTGGACGGACAGGCAAAGCAATCAGCCCCAGCATTTT. It codes for CAWTDRQSNQPQHF. Full variable domain (outside the CDR3, taken from reference TRBV30 and TRBJ1-5): SQTIHQWPATLVQPVGSPLSLECTVEGTSNPNLYWYRQAAGRGLQLLFYSVGIGQISSEVPQNLSASRPQDRQFILSSKKLLLSDSGFYLCAWTDRQSNQPQHFGDGTRLSIL.

V usage is TRBV5-1 and J usage is TRBJ2-1, with 9 bases lining up with TRBD2. V gave up 6 bases and J gave up 5 bases; unmatched junction bases: 6. The CDR3 runs to 14 residues. CDR1 and CDR2 (germline): SGHRS, YFSETQ. The CDR3 sequence: CASKVKRGDNEQFF. In DNA form, the CDR3 reads TGCGCCAGCAAGGTCAAGCGGGGGGACAATGAGCAGTTCTTC. The full variable domain, in which reference TRBV5-1 and TRBJ2-1 provide the parts outside the CDR3, is KAGVTQTPRYLIKTRGQQVTLSCSPISGHRSVSWYQQTPGQGLQFLFEYFSETQRNKGNFPGRFSGRQFSNSRSEMNVSTLELGDSALYLCASKVKRGDNEQFFGPGTRLTVL.

This clone was recorded at least ten times. V usage is TRBV2 and J usage is TRBJ2-7; maybe TRBD1 (6 bases). The CDR3 has 13 amino acids. The V and J ends lost 8 bases and 5 bases respectively, with 16 bases between them. CDR1 is SNHLY, CDR2 FYNNEI, per germline. The CDR3 region has the DNA TGTGCCAGCGGGGAGCCAGGGGTCAACGAGCAGTACTTC. Translation: CASGEPGVNEQYF.

This chain joins TRBV20-1 and TRBJ1-5; tentative D call: TRBD1 (6 bases). The CDR3 extends over 13 amino acids. V lost 3 bases and J lost 6, with 12 bases in between. Germline loops: CDR1 DFQATT, CDR2 SNEGSKA (reference sequence). For the CDR3, the DNA is TGCAGTGCTAGTAAGGGGGTTCTTCAGCCCCAGCATTTT. This gives the protein CSASKGVLQPQHF.

This chain joins TRBV30 and TRBJ2-7; D uncertain. V shed 0 bases and J shed 0 bases, with 9 bases lying between them. Germline values: CDR1 GTSNPN, CDR2 SVGIG (reference sequence). CDR3 length: 14 residues. The DNA for the CDR3 is TGTGCCTGGAGTGTCGTGGGCACCTCCTACGAGCAGTACTTC. It specifies CAWSVVGTSYEQYF.

The chain recombines TRBV7-3 with TRBJ2-1; the D gene is possibly TRBD2 (6 bases). CDR1 and CDR2 (germline): SGHTA, FQGTGA. Trimming removed 5 bases at V and 7 bases at J, with 18 bases between. The CDR3 runs 15 residues. CDR3 bases: TGTGCCAGCAGCACCCAGCGGGCTCGAGAGAATGAGCAGTTCTTC. This gives the protein CASSTQRARENEQFF.

This chain uses TRBV10-3 with TRBJ2-1; 10 bases are shared with TRBD2. Germline-derived CDR1 and CDR2 are ENHRY and SYGVKD. The V and J ends lost 0 bases and 0 bases, in that order; junction bases with no gene match: 11. CDR3 size: 20 residues. CDR3 residues: CAISESISGGTRSSYNEQFF. The CDR3 bases are TGTGCCATCAGTGAGTCGATTAGCGGGGGGACTAGGAGCTCCTACAATGAGCAGTTCTTC.

This clone is classed as medium-sized (0.01 to 0.1%). V gene TRBV5-1 combines with J gene TRBJ1-1; D uncertain. The CDR3 consists of 13 residues. V lost 0 bases and J lost 2, with 5 bases in between. From germline, CDR1 is SGHRS and CDR2 YFSETQ. CDR3 bases: TGCGCCAGCAGCTTGGAGACTAACACTGAAGCTTTCTTT. Protein product: CASSLETNTEAFF.

J is TRBJ1-2 and V is TRBV6-5, with 7 bases identical to TRBD1. CDR1 and CDR2 (germline): MNHEY, SVGAGI. V shed 0 bases, J shed 0 bases, and the junction held 4 bases outside the gene matches. This CDR3 has 16 residues. The CDR3 nucleotides read TGTGCCAGCAGTTACTCCGGGACAGTCGCTAACTATGGCTACACCTTC. Amino acids: CASSYSGTVANYGYTF.

The J gene is TRBJ2-3, the V gene TRBV10-3; TRBD1 agrees at 9 bases. The germline V gene encodes CDR1 ENHRY and CDR2 SYGVKD. CDR3 length equals 14 residues. J lost 3 bases, V lost 4 bases, and 2 bases had no gene match. In DNA, the CDR3 is TGTGCCATCAGTGCGGGACAGGGTACAGATACGCAGTATTTT. As protein: CAISAGQGTDTQYF.

This clone was seen a few times. J is TRBJ2-7 and V is TRBV24-1, with TRBD1 identical over 8 bases. The J segment lost 4 bases and the V segment lost 7 bases, leaving 5 bases of the junction unmatched. Per the germline V gene, CDR1 is KGHDR and CDR2 is SFDVKD. CDR3 length: 13 residues. The CDR3 coding sequence is TGTGCCACCAGGGACAGGGATCGATACGAGCAGTACTTC. Protein: CATRDRDRYEQYF.

The V and J genes are TRBV24-1 and TRBJ2-1; 10 bases are shared with TRBD2. V shed 2 bases, J shed 0 bases, and the junction held 3 bases outside the gene matches. Germline loops: CDR1 KGHDR, CDR2 SFDVKD. The CDR3 length is 17 residues. The CDR3 reads CATSDSGTSDSYNEQFF. The CDR3 region has the DNA TGTGCCACCAGTGATTCCGGGACTAGCGACTCCTACAATGAGCAGTTCTTC.

This clone was detected only once. The rearrangement joins TRBV7-9 to TRBJ2-7; D possibly corresponds to TRBD2 (6 bases). V was cut by 2 bases and J by 3 bases, with 8 bases left in between. The germline gives CDR1 SEHNR, CDR2 FQNEAQ (reference sequence). The CDR3 extends over 13 amino acids. The CDR3 DNA reads TGTGCCAGCAGCTTACCGGGAGACTACGAGCAGTACTTC. This translates into CASSLPGDYEQYF. The full variable domain, rest sourced from reference TRBV7-9 and TRBJ2-7, is DTGVSQNPRHKITKRGQNVTFRCDPISEHNRLYWYRQTLGQGPEFLTYFQNEAQLEKSRLLSDRFSAERPKGSFSTLEIQRTEQGDSAMYLCASSLPGDYEQYFGPGTRLTVT.

The chain recombines TRBV7-3 with TRBJ1-2; no clear D gene. Germline CDR1 SGHTA, CDR2 FQGTGA. This CDR3 spans 13 amino acids. Between the trimmed V and J ends, which lost 1 base and 8 bases, there was a span of 11 bases. The CDR3 here is CASSLIYGEGYTF. In DNA, the CDR3 is TGTGCCAGCAGCTTAATATACGGGGAAGGCTACACCTTC. Supplemented by reference TRBV7-3 and TRBJ1-2, the full variable domain reads GAGVSQTPSNKVTEKGKYVELRCDPISGHTALYWYRQSLGQGPEFLIYFQGTGAADDSGLPNDRFFAVRPEGSVSTLKIQRTERGDSAVYLCASSLIYGEGYTFGSGTRLTVV.

This sequence joins TRBV21-1 and TRBJ1-2. TRBV21-1 is designated a pseudogene. This CDR3 is 12 amino acids long. The CDR3: CASSWGGYGYTF. Written as DNA, the CDR3 is TGTGCCAGCAGCTGGGGGGGGTATGGCTACACCTTC.

The chain is built from TRBV12-5 and TRBJ1-2; D is perhaps TRBD1 (6 bases). Trimming removed 0 bases from V and 4 bases from J, with 15 bases in between. The CDR3 spans 16 residues. Looked up from germline, CDR1 is LGHNT and CDR2 is FRNRAP. CDR3 nucleotides: TGTGCTAGTGGTTTGGTTGGGGGCAGTACCATCTATGGCTACACCTTC. It translates to CASGLVGGSTIYGYTF. Supplemented by reference TRBV12-5 and TRBJ1-2, the full variable domain reads DARVTQTPRHKVTEMGQEVTMRCQPILGHNTVFWYRQTMMQGLELLAYFRNRAPLDDSGMPKDRFSAEMPDATLATLKIQPSEPRDSAVYFCASGLVGGSTIYGYTFGSGTRLTVV.

CDR3 DNA: TGTGCCACCACCGCGGGCGGACGGAATCAGCCCCAGCATTTT. It codes for CATTAGGRNQPQHF. The chain is built from TRBV15 and TRBJ1-5; D remains unclear. Trimming left V 7 bases short and J 4 bases short, with 14 bases between. The CDR3 is 14 amino acids. Germline V gene lookup returns CDR1 LNHNV and CDR2 YYDKDF (reference sequence).

Only one count was recorded for this clone. The CDR3 nucleotides are TGTGCCAGCAGCTTAAGCAGGCGACAGGGCGACTATGGCTACACCTTC. Its protein is CASSLSRRQGDYGYTF. The chain uses TRBV7-2 and TRBJ1-2; the match to TRBD1 covers 7 bases. The CDR3 spans 16 residues. Germline CDR1 SGHTA, CDR2 FQGNSA. Trimming took 2 bases from V and 3 from J; bases not matched to a gene: 9.

On this clone: A much larger clone differs by one base, so this may be a read error. Within the sample, other DNA sequences also encode this same CDR3. The rearrangement uses TRBV6-5 and TRBJ2-2, with D tentatively TRBD1 (6 bases). The CDR3 loop spans 14 amino acids. Trimming stripped 0 bases from V and 6 bases from J, with 8 bases between. In germline, CDR1 is MNHEY, CDR2 SVGAGI. CDR3 loop: CASSYSAGAGELFF. CDR3 in DNA: TGTGCCAGCAGTTACTCAGCAGGGGCCGGGGAGCTGTTTTTT.

The chain joins TRBV15 to TRBJ2-5; D might be TRBD1 (5 bases). The germline V gene encodes CDR1 LNHNV and CDR2 YYDKDF (reference sequence). The CDR3 contains 15 residues. The germline V and J ends were trimmed by 0 bases and 2 bases, with 10 bases remaining between them. Here the CDR3 reads CATSRDHRRQETQYF. The DNA of the CDR3 is TGTGCCACCAGCAGAGATCACAGGCGTCAAGAGACCCAGTACTTC.

V gene TRBV27 combines with J gene TRBJ2-7; 7 bases map to TRBD1. The CDR3 totals 14 residues. Germline loops: CDR1 MNHEY, CDR2 SMNVEV (reference sequence). V lost 8 bases to trimming and J lost 7 bases; unmatched junction nucleotides: 14. The CDR3 reads CASRYGTASGEQYF. In DNA, the CDR3 is TGTGCCAGCCGGTACGGGACAGCCTCGGGGGAGCAGTACTTC.

Note on this clone: The sample contains more than one DNA sequence encoding this CDR3. The chain combines TRBV5-1 with TRBJ2-7, with TRBD2 matching over 7 bases. Germline-derived CDR1 and CDR2 are SGHRS and YFSETQ. CDR3 length equals 12 residues. V gave up 0 bases and J gave up 6 bases; unmatched junction bases: 0. The CDR3 bases are TGCGCCAGCAGCTTGGGCGGGGGCGAGCAGTACTTC. This translates into CASSLGGGEQYF.

CDR3 DNA sequence: TGTGCCAGCAGTTCCCCCGGGACTAGCGGGGGGGGTGACACCGGGGAGCTGTTTTTT. Its protein is CASSSPGTSGGGDTGELFF. The chain recombines TRBV27 with TRBJ2-2; 16 nucleotides agree with TRBD2. J lost 3 bases, V lost 4 bases, and 8 bases had no gene match. CDR1 is MNHEY, CDR2 SMNVEV, per germline (reference sequence). This CDR3 comprises 19 residues.

The chain is built from TRBV6-5 and TRBJ1-1; D call uncertain. Germline-derived CDR1 and CDR2 are MNHEY and SVGAGI. The V gene lost 6 bases and the J gene lost 0 bases, with 8 bases spanning the gap. This CDR3 has 13 amino acids. DNA of the CDR3: TGTGCCAGCAGGAACACGTTGAACACTGAAGCTTTCTTT. Residues: CASRNTLNTEAFF.

V gene TRBV25-1 combines with J gene TRBJ2-7, with D unclear. The germline V gene has CDR1 MGHDK and CDR2 SYGVNS. The CDR3 has 15 residues. The V gene lost 2 bases and the J gene lost 9 bases, with 20 bases spanning the gap. The CDR3 DNA reads TGTGCCAGCAGTGAACACGGAGATGTCGGTCTCGGGCAGTACTTC. It codes for CASSEHGDVGLGQYF.